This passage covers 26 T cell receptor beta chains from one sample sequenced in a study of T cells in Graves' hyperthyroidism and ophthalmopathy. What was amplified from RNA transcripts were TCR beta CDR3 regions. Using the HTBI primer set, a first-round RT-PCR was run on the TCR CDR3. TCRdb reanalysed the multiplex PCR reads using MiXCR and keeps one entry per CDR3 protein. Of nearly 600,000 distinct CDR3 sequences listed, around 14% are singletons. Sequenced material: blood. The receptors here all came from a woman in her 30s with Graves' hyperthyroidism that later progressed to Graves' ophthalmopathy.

CDR3 DNA sequence: TGCGCCAGCAGCTCTCTGTCCCAGCGCGGGAGCGACAATGAGCAGTTCTTC. Its translation: CASSSLSQRGSDNEQFF. The chain carries TRBV4-3 and TRBJ2-1; 7 bases are shared with TRBD2. This CDR3 has 17 residues. The V gene end was trimmed by 5 bases and the J gene end by 5 bases; junction bases not matched to a gene: 15. Germline V gene sequence: CDR1 LGHNA, CDR2 YSLEER.

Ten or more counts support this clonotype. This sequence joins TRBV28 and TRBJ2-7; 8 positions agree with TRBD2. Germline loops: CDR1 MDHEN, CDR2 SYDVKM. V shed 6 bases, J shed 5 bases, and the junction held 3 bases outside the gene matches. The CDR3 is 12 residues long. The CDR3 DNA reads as TGTGCCAGCAGGGGAGCGGGGGACGAGCAGTACTTC. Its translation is CASRGAGDEQYF.

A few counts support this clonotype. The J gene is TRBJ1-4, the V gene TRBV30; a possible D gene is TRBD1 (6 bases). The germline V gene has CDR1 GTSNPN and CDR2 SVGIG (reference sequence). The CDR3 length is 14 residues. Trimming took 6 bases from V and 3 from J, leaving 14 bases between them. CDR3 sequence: CACERGFPNEKLFF. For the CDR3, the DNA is TGTGCCTGCGAAAGGGGGTTTCCTAATGAAAAACTGTTTTTT.

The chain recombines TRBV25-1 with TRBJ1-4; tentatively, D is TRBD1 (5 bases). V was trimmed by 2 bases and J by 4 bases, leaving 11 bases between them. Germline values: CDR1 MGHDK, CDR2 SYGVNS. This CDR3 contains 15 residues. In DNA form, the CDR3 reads TGTGCCAGCAGTGAACTTCAGGGTTATAATGAAAAACTGTTTTTT. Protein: CASSELQGYNEKLFF.

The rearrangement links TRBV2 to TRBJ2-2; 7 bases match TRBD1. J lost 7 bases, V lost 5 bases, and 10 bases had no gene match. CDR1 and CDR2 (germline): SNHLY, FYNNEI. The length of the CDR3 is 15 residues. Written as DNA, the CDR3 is TGTGCCAGCAGTAGAGATACAGGGGTTGGCGGGGAGCTGTTTTTT. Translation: CASSRDTGVGGELFF.

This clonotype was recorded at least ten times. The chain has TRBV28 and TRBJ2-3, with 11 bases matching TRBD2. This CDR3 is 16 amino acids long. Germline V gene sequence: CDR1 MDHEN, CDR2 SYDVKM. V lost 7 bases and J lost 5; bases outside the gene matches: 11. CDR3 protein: CASTLLAGVPQDTQYF. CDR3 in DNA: TGTGCCAGCACCCTACTAGCGGGAGTTCCCCAAGATACGCAGTATTTT.

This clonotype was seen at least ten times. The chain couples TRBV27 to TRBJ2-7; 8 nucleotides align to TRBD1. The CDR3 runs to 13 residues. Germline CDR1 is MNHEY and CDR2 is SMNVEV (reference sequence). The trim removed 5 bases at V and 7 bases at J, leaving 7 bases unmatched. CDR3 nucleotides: TGTGCCAGCAGTCCTCGGACAGGGTCTGAGCAGTACTTC. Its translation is CASSPRTGSEQYF.

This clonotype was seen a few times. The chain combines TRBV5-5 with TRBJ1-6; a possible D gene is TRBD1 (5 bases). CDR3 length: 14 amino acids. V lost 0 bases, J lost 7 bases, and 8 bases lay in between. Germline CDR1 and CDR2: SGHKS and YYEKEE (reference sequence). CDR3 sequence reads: CASSLVGENSPLHF. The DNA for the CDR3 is TGTGCCAGCAGCTTGGTAGGGGAGAATTCACCCCTCCACTTT.

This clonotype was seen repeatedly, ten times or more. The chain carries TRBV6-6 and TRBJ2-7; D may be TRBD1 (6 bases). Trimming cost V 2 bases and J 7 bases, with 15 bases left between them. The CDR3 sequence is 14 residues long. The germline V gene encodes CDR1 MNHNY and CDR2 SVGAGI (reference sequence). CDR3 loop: CASSYGQGKGEQYF. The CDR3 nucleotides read TGTGCCAGCAGTTACGGTCAGGGGAAGGGAGAGCAGTACTTC.

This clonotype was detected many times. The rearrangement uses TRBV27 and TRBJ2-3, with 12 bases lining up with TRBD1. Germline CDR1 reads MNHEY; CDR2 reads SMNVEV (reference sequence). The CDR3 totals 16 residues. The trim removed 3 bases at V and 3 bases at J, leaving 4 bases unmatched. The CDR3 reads CASSFVGQGATDTQYF. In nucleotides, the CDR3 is TGTGCCAGCAGTTTTGTGGGACAGGGGGCAACAGATACGCAGTATTTT.

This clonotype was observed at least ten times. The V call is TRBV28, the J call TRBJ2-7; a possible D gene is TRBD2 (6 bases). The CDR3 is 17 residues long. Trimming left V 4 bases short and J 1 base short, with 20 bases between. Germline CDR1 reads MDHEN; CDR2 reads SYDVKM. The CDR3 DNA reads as TGTGCCAGCAGTTCACCCCCCGGGGCTAGCGCTTCCTACGAGCAGTACTTC. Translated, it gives CASSSPPGASASYEQYF.

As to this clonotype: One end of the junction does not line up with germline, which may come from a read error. The CDR3 sequence is CASSGGEETRYF. The CDR3 DNA reads as TGTGCCAGCTCAGGGGGCGAGGAGACCCGGTACTTC. The V call is TRBV18, the J call TRBJ2-5, with D possibly being TRBD1 (6 bases). Germline assignment: CDR1 KGHSH and CDR2 LQKENI. The CDR3 is 12 residues long.

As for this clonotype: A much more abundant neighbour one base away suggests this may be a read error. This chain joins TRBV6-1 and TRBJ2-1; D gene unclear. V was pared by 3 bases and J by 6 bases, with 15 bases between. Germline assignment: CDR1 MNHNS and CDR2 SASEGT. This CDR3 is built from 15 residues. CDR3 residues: CASSEPTGTTNEQFF. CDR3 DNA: TGTGCCAGCAGTGAGCCGACCGGAACTACCAATGAGCAGTTCTTC.

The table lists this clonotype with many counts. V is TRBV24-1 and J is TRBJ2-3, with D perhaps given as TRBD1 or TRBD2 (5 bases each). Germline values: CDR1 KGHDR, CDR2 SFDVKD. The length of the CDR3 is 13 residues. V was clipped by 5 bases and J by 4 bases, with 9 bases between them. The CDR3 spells CATSGGSSDTQYF. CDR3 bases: TGTGCCACCAGTGGGGGGAGTTCAGATACGCAGTATTTT.

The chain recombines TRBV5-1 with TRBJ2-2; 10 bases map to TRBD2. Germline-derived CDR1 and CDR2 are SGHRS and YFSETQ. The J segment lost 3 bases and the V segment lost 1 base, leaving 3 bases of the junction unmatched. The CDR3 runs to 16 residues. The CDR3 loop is CASSLLAGGYTGELFF. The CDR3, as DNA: TGCGCCAGCAGCTTGTTAGCGGGAGGATACACCGGGGAGCTGTTTTTT.

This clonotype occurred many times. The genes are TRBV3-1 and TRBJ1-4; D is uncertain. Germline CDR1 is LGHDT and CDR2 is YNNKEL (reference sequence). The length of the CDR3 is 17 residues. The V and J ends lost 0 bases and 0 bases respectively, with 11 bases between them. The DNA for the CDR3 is TGTGCCAGCAGCCAAGACAGAGGCCAGTCAACTAATGAAAAACTGTTTTTT. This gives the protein CASSQDRGQSTNEKLFF.

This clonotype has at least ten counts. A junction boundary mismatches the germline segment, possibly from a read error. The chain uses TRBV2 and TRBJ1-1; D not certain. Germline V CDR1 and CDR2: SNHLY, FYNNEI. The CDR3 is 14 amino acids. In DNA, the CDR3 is TGTGCCGGCAGTGAAAGGGAATTAGGCACTGAAGCTTTCTTT. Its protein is CAGSERELGTEAFF.

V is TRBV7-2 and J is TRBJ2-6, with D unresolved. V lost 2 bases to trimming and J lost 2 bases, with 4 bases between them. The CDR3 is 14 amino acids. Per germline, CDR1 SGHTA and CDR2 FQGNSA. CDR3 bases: TGTGCCAGCAGCTTAACTCCTGGGGCCAACGTCCTGACTTTC. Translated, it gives CASSLTPGANVLTF.

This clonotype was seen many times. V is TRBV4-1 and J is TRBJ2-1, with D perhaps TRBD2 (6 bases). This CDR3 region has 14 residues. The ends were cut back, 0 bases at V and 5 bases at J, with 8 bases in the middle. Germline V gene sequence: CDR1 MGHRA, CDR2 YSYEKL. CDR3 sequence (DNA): TGCGCCAGCAGCCAAGAGGGGGAGGACAATGAGCAGTTCTTC. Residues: CASSQEGEDNEQFF.

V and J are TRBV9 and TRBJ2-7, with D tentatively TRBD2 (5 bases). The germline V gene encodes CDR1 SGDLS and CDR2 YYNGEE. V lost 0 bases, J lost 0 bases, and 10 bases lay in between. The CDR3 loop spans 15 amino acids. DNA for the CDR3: TGTGCCAGCAGCGTAGGAGCGGCTAGCTCCTACGAGCAGTACTTC. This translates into CASSVGAASSYEQYF.

This CDR3 reads CASGTGGGRTEAFF. As DNA, the CDR3 is TGTGCCAGCGGGACTGGAGGGGGTAGGACTGAAGCTTTCTTT. The chain recombines TRBV28 with TRBJ1-1; D might be TRBD1 (6 bases). CDR1 MDHEN and CDR2 SYDVKM come from the germline V gene. V lost 8 bases and J 5 bases, leaving 18 bases between the germline ends. The length of the CDR3 is 14 residues. The variable domain in full, with the rest retrieved from reference TRBV28 and TRBJ1-1, is DVKVTQSSRYLVKRTGEKVFLECVQDMDHENMFWYRQDPGLGLRLIYFSYDVKMKEKGDIPEGYSVSREKKERFSLILESASTNQTSMYLCASGTGGGRTEAFFGQGTRLTVV.

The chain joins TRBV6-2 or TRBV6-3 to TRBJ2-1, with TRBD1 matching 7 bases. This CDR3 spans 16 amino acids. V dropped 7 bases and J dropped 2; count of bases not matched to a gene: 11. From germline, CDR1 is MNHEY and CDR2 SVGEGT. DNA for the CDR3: TGTGCCAGCAATTGGGCTAAGACAGGGCCCTACAATGAGCAGTTCTTC. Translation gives CASNWAKTGPYNEQFF.

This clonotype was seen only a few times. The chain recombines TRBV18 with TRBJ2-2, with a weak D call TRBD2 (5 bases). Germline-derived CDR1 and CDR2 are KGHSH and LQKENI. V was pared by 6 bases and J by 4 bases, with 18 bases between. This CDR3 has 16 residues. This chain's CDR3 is CASSNAESGGTGELFF. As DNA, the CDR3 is TGTGCCAGCTCTAATGCGGAATCTGGAGGCACCGGGGAGCTGTTTTTT.

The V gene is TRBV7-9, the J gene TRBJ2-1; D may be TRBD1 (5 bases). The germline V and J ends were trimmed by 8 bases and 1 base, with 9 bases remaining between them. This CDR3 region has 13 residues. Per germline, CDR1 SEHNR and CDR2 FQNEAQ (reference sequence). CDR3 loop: CASLPGSYNEQFF. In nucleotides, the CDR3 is TGTGCCAGCCTTCCAGGGTCCTACAATGAGCAGTTCTTC. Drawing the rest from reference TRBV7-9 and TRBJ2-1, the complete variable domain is DTGVSQNPRHKITKRGQNVTFRCDPISEHNRLYWYRQTLGQGPEFLTYFQNEAQLEKSRLLSDRFSAERPKGSFSTLEIQRTEQGDSAMYLCASLPGSYNEQFFGPGTRLTVL.

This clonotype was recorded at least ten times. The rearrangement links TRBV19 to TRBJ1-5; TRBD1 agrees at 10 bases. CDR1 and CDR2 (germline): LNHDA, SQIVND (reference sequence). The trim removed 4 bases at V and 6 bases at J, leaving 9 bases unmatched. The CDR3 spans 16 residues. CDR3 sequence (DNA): TGTGCCAGTAGTACTTACGACAGGGGGCTGTTTCAGCCCCAGCATTTT. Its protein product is CASSTYDRGLFQPQHF.

CDR3 sequence (DNA): TGTGCCAGCAGTTACTCTTGGCCCCCCGAGCAGTTCTTC. It codes for CASSYSWPPEQFF. The genes are TRBV12-3 or TRBV12-4 and TRBJ2-1; D unresolved. V was shortened by 4 bases and J by 10 bases, with 14 bases between the two germline ends. The CDR3 runs to 13 residues.